The following is a T cell receptor beta chain sequence with its context. Its target is unknown. This entry belongs to a study of Ad26.COV2.S vaccination and SARS-CoV-2 variants. TCRdb's table, derived via immunoSEQ multiplex PCR, lists solely in-frame clones and lacks some. The data show about 350,000 clones, with 80% to 90% seen just once and 2.5% to 3.5% held by the top ten. Treatment of the sample: approximately 18 received Ad26.COV2.S at low or high dose, single or two shots; several received placebo; per-sample allocation not given. All samples were drawn on day 63, counting from the first vaccine or placebo injection. Wuhan-strain spike was delivered by a replication-incompetent Ad26 vector. Findings of the study overall: Reportedly, spike-specific CD8+ and CD4+ T cell responses achieved substantial breadth once vaccination had taken place. Total T cell responses, in the TCR breadth and depth analyses, may have been underestimated.

V was clipped by 1 base and J by 2 bases, with 15 bases between them. From germline, CDR1 is SGHAT and CDR2 FQNNGV. The CDR3 extends over 16 amino acids. Sequencing was performed on peripheral blood, taken in a trial of Ad26.COV2.S vaccine versus placebo. V is TRBV11-2 and J is TRBJ2-7, with D perhaps matching TRBD2 (6 bases). The receptor was isolated from a person aged 18-65 years who received the Ad26.COV2.S COVID-19 vaccine or a placebo. The CDR3 DNA reads TGTGCCAGCAGCTTAGCGTCCGGGAGAACTACCTACGAGCAGTACTTC. Its translation: CASSLASGRTTYEQYF. Full variable domain (remainder filled in from reference TRBV11-2 and TRBJ2-7): EAGVAQSPRYKIIEKRQSVAFWCNPISGHATLYWYQQILGQGPKLLIQFQNNGVVDDSQLPKDRFSAERLKGVDSTLKIQPAKLEDSAVYLCASSLASGRTTYEQYFGPGTRLTVT.